The T cell receptor beta chain described here comes from a study of T cell responses to AZD1222 COVID-19 vaccine (TCRdb year 2021). As for the study more broadly: TCR sequencing covered 233 trial participants: 207 given two doses of AZD1222 and some 25 given two doses of MenACWY control vaccine. Trial participants were enrolled by age into subgroups of 18-55, 56-69 and 70-plus years, and around 150, 28 and 57 TCR-sequenced participants, respectively, were included in these subgroups.

The CDR3, cysteine through phenylalanine, is 14 amino acids long. Solely the CDR3 DNA is kept, with 42 bases framed from the first base. V is shortened by 1 base, J by 0 bases, and the region joining them spans 2 bases. As encoded in the germline V gene, CDR1 is SGDLS while CDR2 is YYNGEE. The CDR3 regions of human TCRbeta chains were analyzed by immunosequencing. The authors processed their data as follows. TCRs in the repertoires were matched against a reference library of SARS-CoV-2-specific TCRs that had been generated with the MIRA antigen-specificity platform. Breadth was defined as the fraction of unique TCRs that were SARS-CoV-2-associated. Depth was defined as the fraction of total T cells that were SARS-CoV-2-associated. Using the MIRA data, each spike-specific TCR was mapped to the spike region that the TCR reacts to and placed in a CD4 or CD8 class. Log10-transformed breadth and depth values were compared by one-way ANOVA with Sidak's multiple comparisons tests. The clones in this table, taken by TCRdb from immuneACCESS, are in-frame only. Not every clone is retained; where verified, under half of the shortfall comes from an unresolved V gene, and the cause of the rest is unknown. V and J calls plus clone size are reproduced from that table; the DNA served to infer D and trimming. This sample lists about 150,000 clones; 80% to 95% were detected once. Approximately 6.8% of the sample goes to the ten largest clones.

On the study overall, not on this receptor specifically: Spike-specific TCR breadth and depth rose significantly after two AZD1222 doses compared with day 0 and with MenACWY recipients. Reportedly, close to half of the unique spike-specific TCRs recognized epitopes lying outside the regions that are mutated in the B.1.351 and B.1.1.7 variants. Participants were mostly white British, with more females than males. The authors suggested clonal diversity may have been underestimated. Conclusions about previously exposed vaccinees are limited because only six or seven AZD1222 recipients were SARS-CoV-2 seropositive at baseline. The 56-69-year group was small, and its depth increase did not reach significance, likely because of low power. No day 14 peak-response samples were available, so repertoires were characterized only after the peak T cell response. Vaccine-associated CD4 TCRs spanned the whole spike protein, with dominant responses in regions 160-218 and 743-854.

Taken with the paper, the label for time point translates to: about 28 days (+/-7) after the second vaccine dose. AZD1222 recipients with second doses at about 4 weeks or about 12 weeks were pooled, because spike-specific TCR depth and breadth did not differ between schedules. Samples from vaccinated people were obtained from the UK trials COV001 and COV002, which included a single-blind randomized controlled phase 2/3 trial of AZD1222 (ChAdOx1 nCoV-19) in healthy adults. Trial participant PBMC samples were collected at day 0 and day 28 after the second dose for TCRbeta chain sequencing. Comment on this clone: The antigen it binds to is not known. Base qualities are not provided; no much larger clone lies one nucleotide away.

This sequence originates from an adult who received the AZD1222 COVID-19 vaccine. Sample: peripheral blood, taken 28 days after the second AZD1222 dose. The V and J genes are TRBV9 and TRBJ2-6; a confident D gene designation cannot be given. The base sequence is TGTGCCAGCAGCGTAAGCTCTGGGGCCAACGTCCTGACTTTC. Translated, this gives CASSVSSGANVLTF. The full variable domain, completed from the reference TRBV9 and TRBJ2-6 proteins outside the CDR3, reads DSGVTQTPKHLITATGQRVTLRCSPRSGDLSVYWYQQSLDQGLQFLIQYYNGEERAKGNILERFSAQQFPDLHSELNLSSLELGDSALYFCASSVSSGANVLTFGAGSRLTVL.